The 25 T cell receptor beta chains below were found in one sample sequenced in a study of sequential checkpoint blockade in melanoma. Treatment indicated: randomized to nivolumab then ipilimumab (arm A) or the reverse (arm B). Data came from immunoSEQ multiplex PCR; TCRdb stores just in-frame clones and leaves some out. The sample holds some 20,000 clones; about four fifths are singletons and the top ten take roughly 49%. The source material was CD8+ T cells sorted from blood (inferred from file names), sampled from a patient given nivolumab and ipilimumab in sequence. The source of these receptors is a human donor with melanoma.

The count of this clone is one. This chain uses TRBV4-3 with TRBJ2-7; D is undetermined. Germline V gives CDR1 LGHNA, CDR2 YSLEER. This CDR3 has 14 amino acids. V lost 1 base to trimming and J lost 1 base, with 8 bases between them. CDR3 region: CASSQVTESYEQYF. The CDR3 DNA reads as TGCGCCAGCAGCCAAGTAACAGAATCCTACGAGCAGTACTTC.

CDR3 loop: CASSLAAGREQYF. The CDR3 DNA follows: TGTGCCAGCAGCTTAGCCGCGGGGAGGGAGCAGTACTTC. The V gene is TRBV7-9, the J gene TRBJ2-7; perhaps TRBD2 as D (6 bases). Trimming cost V 0 bases and J 7 bases, with 10 bases left between them. Germline V lookup: CDR1 SEHNR, CDR2 FQNEAQ (reference sequence). The CDR3 covers 13 residues.

J is TRBJ1-5 and V is TRBV19, with D possibly TRBD1 on 5 matching bases. Germline CDR1 reads LNHDA; CDR2 reads SQIVND (reference sequence). V was shortened by 9 bases and J by 6 bases, with 21 bases between the two germline ends. There are 15 residues in the CDR3. CDR3: CASIWDSSMGQPQHF. CDR3 bases: TGTGCCAGCATTTGGGACTCTTCGATGGGTCAGCCCCAGCATTTT.

The CDR3 DNA sequence: TGTGCCAGCCACGGGGGGAACGGTCGAGATACGCAGTATTTT. Protein: CASHGGNGRDTQYF. The J gene is TRBJ2-3, the V gene TRBV27; the match to TRBD2 covers 7 bases. Germline lookup yields CDR1 MNHEY and CDR2 SMNVEV (reference sequence). Trimming took 8 bases from V and 5 from J; bases not matched to a gene: 10. CDR3 length equals 14 residues.

V usage is TRBV19 and J usage is TRBJ1-4; 8 nucleotides agree with TRBD1. Germline V gene lookup returns CDR1 LNHDA and CDR2 SQIVND (reference sequence). The CDR3 extends over 18 amino acids. The junction had 20 bases not matched to a gene; V was cut back by 8 bases and J by 6 bases. CDR3 DNA sequence: TGTGCCAGTGGCCGAGGGGGACAGGCAAAAATTTCAGATGAAAAACTGTTTTTT. Protein sequence: CASGRGGQAKISDEKLFF.

This clone was seen a few times. This chain joins TRBV11-3 and TRBJ1-1; the D is unclear. This CDR3 has 15 residues. Germline CDR1 reads SGHNT; CDR2 reads YENEEA. CDR3 sequence: CERARREVVNTEAFF. The CDR3, as DNA: TGTGAGCGAGCAAGGAGGGAAGTAGTGAACACTGAAGCTTTCTTT.

The chain uses TRBV7-8 and TRBJ2-5; perhaps TRBD1 as D (6 bases). Germline loops: CDR1 SGHVS, CDR2 FQNEAQ. Trimming took off 6 bases at V and 3 bases at J, with 17 bases between the two ends. CDR3 length equals 15 residues. The CDR3 protein is CASSPRRTEKETQYF. The CDR3 DNA reads as TGTGCCAGCAGTCCCAGAAGGACAGAAAAAGAGACCCAGTACTTC.

The rearrangement joins TRBV29-1 to TRBJ2-7; TRBD2 is a possible D gene (6 bases). CDR3 length: 12 residues. Germline CDR1 is SQVTM and CDR2 is ANQGSEA. The germline V and J ends were trimmed by 4 bases and 6 bases, with 13 bases remaining between them. CDR3 amino acids: CSVGSGDREQYF. The CDR3 DNA follows: TGCAGCGTTGGGTCGGGGGATCGCGAGCAGTACTTC.

The chain joins TRBV4-1 to TRBJ1-1; 10 nucleotides agree with TRBD1. CDR1 is MGHRA, CDR2 YSYEKL, per germline. Losses at the gene ends were 4 bases for V and 3 bases for J; bases not matched to a gene: 11. The CDR3 contains 17 residues. Here the CDR3 reads CASSRQRDRGQYTEAFF. As DNA, the CDR3 is TGCGCCAGCAGCCGGCAACGGGACAGGGGTCAGTACACTGAAGCTTTCTTT.

This chain joins TRBV18 and TRBJ1-1; 10 bases map to TRBD1. The CDR3 totals 17 residues. V shed 1 base and J 3 bases; nucleotides not matched to a gene: 8. Germline CDR1 and CDR2: KGHSH and LQKENI. The CDR3 region is CASSPLGQGGRDTEAFF. The CDR3 DNA sequence: TGTGCCAGCTCACCACTCGGACAGGGGGGGAGGGACACTGAAGCTTTCTTT. Drawing the rest from reference TRBV18 and TRBJ1-1, the complete variable domain is NAGVMQNPRHLVRRRGQEARLRCSPMKGHSHVYWYRQLPEEGLKFMVYLQKENIIDESGMPKERFSAEFPKEGPSILRIQQVVRGDSAAYFCASSPLGQGGRDTEAFFGQGTRLTVV.

This chain joins TRBV4-3 and TRBJ2-1, with TRBD2 matching over 7 bases. V gave up 0 bases and J gave up 6 bases; unmatched junction bases: 5. The germline V gene has CDR1 LGHNA and CDR2 YSLEER. The CDR3 sequence is 15 residues long. CDR3 bases: TGCGCCAGCAGCCAAGATCGCGGGGGTCTCAATGAGCAGTTCTTC. Its protein product is CASSQDRGGLNEQFF.

The V and J genes are TRBV28 and TRBJ2-4; the match to TRBD1 covers 9 bases. The germline V gene encodes CDR1 MDHEN and CDR2 SYDVKM. The CDR3 covers 17 residues. V was clipped by 2 bases and J by 8 bases; unmatched bases: 13. The CDR3 coding sequence is TGTGCCAGCAGTTTAAAGGGGGTAGGACAGGGGAGGCACATTCAGTACTTC. Encoded protein: CASSLKGVGQGRHIQYF.

The chain couples TRBV28 to TRBJ2-5, with 11 bases fitting TRBD1. CDR3 size: 20 residues. V shed 5 bases and J 0 bases; nucleotides not matched to a gene: 17. The germline V gene encodes CDR1 MDHEN and CDR2 SYDVKM. The CDR3 reads CASSPAPGGQGGWNQETQYF. The CDR3 bases are TGTGCCAGCAGTCCCGCCCCTGGGGGACAGGGGGGCTGGAACCAAGAGACCCAGTACTTC.

This chain joins TRBV21-1 and TRBJ1-1. TRBV21-1 is recorded as a pseudogene. The CDR3 is made up of 16 amino acids. In DNA form, the CDR3 reads TGTGCCAGCAGCAAAGGGGGGGGCGTACACCTGGATGAAGCTTTCTTT. As protein: CASSKGGGVHLDEAFF.

The chain recombines TRBV28 with TRBJ1-2; TRBD1 might be the D (5 bases). Germline CDR1 reads MDHEN; CDR2 reads SYDVKM. V lost 6 bases to trimming and J lost 4 bases, with 21 bases between them. The CDR3 spans 16 residues. CDR3 DNA sequence: TGTGCCAGCAGCCCAAGCCAGGGCCGGACCCGCTATGGCTACACCTTC. The encoded protein is CASSPSQGRTRYGYTF.

CDR3 loop: CASSSGGSSYNEQFF. In DNA form, the CDR3 reads TGTGCCAGCAGCTCCGGGGGGAGCTCCTACAATGAGCAGTTCTTC. The V and J genes are TRBV7-2 and TRBJ2-1, with 7 nucleotides matching TRBD2. Per the germline V gene, CDR1 is SGHTA and CDR2 is FQGNSA. This CDR3 has 15 amino acids. The trim removed 4 bases at V and 0 bases at J, leaving 3 bases unmatched.

This clone appeared a single time. The chain links TRBV5-6 to TRBJ2-7; D might be TRBD1 (6 bases). V lost 2 bases and J 2 bases, leaving 11 bases between the germline ends. The CDR3 has 14 residues. The germline V gene encodes CDR1 SGHDT and CDR2 YYEEEE. The CDR3 nucleotides are TGTGCCAGCAGCTTCGGGACACCTGCCTACGAGCAGTACTTC. This sequence encodes CASSFGTPAYEQYF.

J is TRBJ2-3 and V is TRBV28, with TRBD2 matching over 10 bases. V trimming: 2 bases; J trimming: 2 bases; junction bases outside the gene matches: 4. Looked up from germline, CDR1 is MDHEN and CDR2 is SYDVKM. This CDR3 contains 16 residues. In DNA form, the CDR3 reads TGTGCCAGCAGTTTAGTAGCGGGGGGCCTCACAGATACGCAGTATTTT. This translates into CASSLVAGGLTDTQYF.

This clone was seen just once. This rearrangement joins TRBV4-1 to TRBJ1-5, with a possible D match to TRBD1 (5 bases). Per the germline V gene, CDR1 is MGHRA and CDR2 is YSYEKL. CDR3 length equals 15 residues. Trimming removed 0 bases from V and 6 bases from J, with 12 bases in between. This CDR3 reads CASSQDIRVGQPQHF. CDR3 nucleotides: TGCGCCAGCAGCCAAGATATCAGGGTGGGTCAGCCCCAGCATTTT.

A few counts support this clone. The chain joins TRBV27 to TRBJ2-7; tentative D call: TRBD1 (5 bases). V lost 2 bases and J lost 1, with 12 bases in between. The CDR3 is 15 residues long. Germline lookup yields CDR1 MNHEY and CDR2 SMNVEV (reference sequence). CDR3 coding DNA: TGTGCCAGCAGTTTAACCCCAGGGTTATCCTACGAGCAGTACTTC. Translation: CASSLTPGLSYEQYF.

CDR3 in amino acids: CASSRDSFSYNSPLHF. CDR3 DNA sequence: TGCGCCAGCAGCCGGGACAGTTTCTCGTATAATTCACCCCTCCACTTT. V usage is TRBV4-1 and J usage is TRBJ1-6, with 7 nucleotides matching TRBD1. V shed 4 bases and J 4 bases; nucleotides not matched to a gene: 7. Germline-derived CDR1 and CDR2 are MGHRA and YSYEKL. The CDR3 loop spans 16 amino acids.

This chain links TRBV29-1 with TRBJ1-1; 8 bases map to TRBD1. Germline assignment: CDR1 SQVTM and CDR2 ANQGSEA. This CDR3 has 12 amino acids. Trimming took 7 bases from V and 7 from J; bases not matched to a gene: 8. CDR3 bases: TGCAGCGCCCCAGGGGGCGGAGGTGAAGCTTTCTTT. This codes for CSAPGGGGEAFF.

This clone appeared once. The chain has TRBV4-3 and TRBJ1-6; D remains unclear. The CDR3 spans 16 residues. In germline, CDR1 is LGHNA, CDR2 YSLEER. Between the trimmed V and J ends, which lost 0 bases and 7 bases, there was a span of 13 bases. CDR3 residues: CASSQDLGRPNSPLHF. The DNA for the CDR3 is TGCGCCAGCAGCCAAGATCTAGGCAGACCGAATTCACCCCTCCACTTT.

The genes are TRBV19 and TRBJ2-2; TRBD1 matches 7 bases. Germline CDR1 is LNHDA and CDR2 is SQIVND (reference sequence). Germline trimming cut 4 bases from V and 1 base from J; bases unmatched to any gene: 6. The CDR3 consists of 16 residues. CDR3 nucleotide sequence: TGTGCCAGTAGTAGCCCAGGGGGTATGAACACCGGGGAGCTGTTTTTT. It specifies CASSSPGGMNTGELFF.

This chain joins TRBV9 and TRBJ2-1; D gene uncertain. The CDR3 consists of 15 residues. Germline loops: CDR1 SGDLS, CDR2 YYNGEE. Trimming left V 2 bases short and J 6 bases short, with 15 bases between. CDR3 region: CASSVSNLISNEQFF. CDR3 bases: TGTGCCAGCAGCGTTAGTAACCTGATAAGCAATGAGCAGTTCTTC. Based on the CDR3 plus reference TRBV9 and TRBJ2-1, the full variable domain is DSGVTQTPKHLITATGQRVTLRCSPRSGDLSVYWYQQSLDQGLQFLIQYYNGEERAKGNILERFSAQQFPDLHSELNLSSLELGDSALYFCASSVSNLISNEQFFGPGTRLTVL.